Each of the 9 T cell receptor beta chains below was sequenced from the same sample in a study of cytomegalovirus exposure and HLA in healthy donors. 13 Jbeta primers and 60 Vbeta primers were used for the PCR. Assay used: immunoSEQ multiplex PCR; TCRdb lists only in-frame clones, some missing. This table holds roughly 200,000 clones, around three quarters found once. What was sequenced was PBMCs. These receptors all stem from a young man in good health and CMV-seronegative.

V and J are TRBV6-6 and TRBJ1-5; 8 positions match TRBD1. Germline V gene lookup returns CDR1 MNHNY and CDR2 SVGAGI (reference sequence). The CDR3 totals 15 residues. The V and J ends lost 6 bases and 2 bases, in that order; junction bases with no gene match: 6. In nucleotides, the CDR3 is TGTGCCAGCAGGCCGACAGGGGACGGCAATCAGCCCCAGCATTTT. This sequence encodes CASRPTGDGNQPQHF.

This clone is a singleton in its sample. The rearrangement links TRBV6-1 to TRBJ1-4; TRBD1 might be the D (6 bases). Per germline, CDR1 MNHNS and CDR2 SASEGT. CDR3 length: 14 amino acids. V was pared by 1 base and J by 6 bases, with 9 bases between. Here the CDR3 reads CASSEDWTDEKLFF. The CDR3 DNA reads as TGTGCCAGCAGTGAAGATTGGACAGATGAAAAACTGTTTTTT.

This sequence joins TRBV11-3 and TRBJ2-1, with D possibly being TRBD1 (5 bases). The length of the CDR3 is 15 residues. V lost 5 bases, J lost 8 bases, and 19 bases lay in between. The germline V gene has CDR1 SGHNT and CDR2 YENEEA. The CDR3 spells CASSPGVGREDEQFF. The CDR3, as DNA: TGTGCCAGCAGCCCCGGCGTGGGGCGAGAAGATGAGCAGTTCTTC. The whole variable domain, filled in from reference TRBV11-3 and TRBJ2-1, reads EAGVVQSPRYKIIEKKQPVAFWCNPISGHNTLYWYLQNLGQGPELLIRYENEEAVDDSQLPKDRFSAERLKGVDSTLKIQPAELGDSAVYLCASSPGVGREDEQFFGPGTRLTVL.

The rearrangement links TRBV6-1 to TRBJ2-7; possibly TRBD1 for D (5 bases). The germline gives CDR1 MNHNS, CDR2 SASEGT. With 4 bases removed from V and 1 base from J, the gap between germline ends came to 11 bases. The CDR3 has 14 residues. CDR3 loop: CASSGTTVSYEQYF. CDR3 DNA: TGTGCCAGCAGTGGAACGACAGTATCCTACGAGCAGTACTTC.

Of note for this clone: The same CDR3 arises from other DNA sequences in this sample as well. V usage is TRBV14 and J usage is TRBJ2-3; 10 bases match TRBD1. The germline V gene has CDR1 SGHDN and CDR2 FVKESK. V was pared by 2 bases and J by 5 bases, with 4 bases of the junction left unmatched. The CDR3 has 15 amino acids. This CDR3 reads CASSQRTGGVDTQYF. The CDR3 coding sequence is TGTGCCAGCAGCCAAAGGACAGGGGGTGTAGATACGCAGTATTTT.

The chain carries TRBV6-6 and TRBJ1-5, with 8 bases identical to TRBD1. J gave up 1 base and V 2 bases, and 4 bases lay outside the gene matches. The CDR3 loop spans 16 amino acids. Germline V gene lookup returns CDR1 MNHNY and CDR2 SVGAGI (reference sequence). DNA of the CDR3: TGTGCCAGCAGTTACCATCAGGGGGCCAGCAATCAGCCCCAGCATTTT. This sequence encodes CASSYHQGASNQPQHF.

The chain joins TRBV28 to TRBJ2-7; TRBD1 aligns across 12 bases. The CDR3 is 15 amino acids. The ends lost 7 bases at V and 6 bases at J; junction bases unmatched: 10. CDR1 is MDHEN, CDR2 SYDVKM, per germline. This CDR3 reads CASTLGGTGGTEQYF. The CDR3 nucleotides read TGTGCCAGCACCCTAGGGGGGACAGGGGGCACCGAGCAGTACTTC.

The rearrangement joins TRBV28 to TRBJ2-3; D is unresolved. Deletions cut 8 bases from V and 1 base from J, with 10 bases between. The V gene's germline CDR1 is MDHEN and CDR2 SYDVKM. CDR3 length equals 13 residues. CDR3 sequence: CASRSGRTDTQYF. In DNA form, the CDR3 reads TGTGCCAGCCGGAGTGGCCGCACAGATACGCAGTATTTT.

The rearrangement links TRBV19 to TRBJ2-5; 7 nucleotides match TRBD1. V was pared by 5 bases and J by 5 bases, with 14 bases of the junction left unmatched. The CDR3 has 16 amino acids. Germline CDR1 is LNHDA and CDR2 is SQIVND (reference sequence). This CDR3 is CASSSTSTGIMETQYF. In DNA form, the CDR3 reads TGTGCCAGTAGTTCGACCTCGACAGGGATAATGGAGACCCAGTACTTC. The entire variable domain, with the rest obtained from reference TRBV19 and TRBJ2-5, is as follows: DGGITQSPKYLFRKEGQNVTLSCEQNLNHDAMYWYRQDPGQGLRLIYYSQIVNDFQKGDIAEGYSVSREKKESFPLTVTSAQKNPTAFYLCASSSTSTGIMETQYFGPGTRLLVL.